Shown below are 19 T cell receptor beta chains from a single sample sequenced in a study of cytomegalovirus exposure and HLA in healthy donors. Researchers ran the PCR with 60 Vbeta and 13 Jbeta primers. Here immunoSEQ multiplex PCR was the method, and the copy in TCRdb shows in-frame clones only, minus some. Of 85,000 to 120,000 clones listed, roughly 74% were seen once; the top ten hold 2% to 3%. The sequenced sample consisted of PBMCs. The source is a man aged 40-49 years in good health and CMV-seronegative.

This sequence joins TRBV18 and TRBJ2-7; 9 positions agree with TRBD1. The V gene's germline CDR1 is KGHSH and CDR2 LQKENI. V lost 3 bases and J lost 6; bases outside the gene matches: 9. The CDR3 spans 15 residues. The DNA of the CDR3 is TGTGCCAGCTCACCGGGACAGGGAGCAGGGTCCGAGCAGTACTTC. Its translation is CASSPGQGAGSEQYF.

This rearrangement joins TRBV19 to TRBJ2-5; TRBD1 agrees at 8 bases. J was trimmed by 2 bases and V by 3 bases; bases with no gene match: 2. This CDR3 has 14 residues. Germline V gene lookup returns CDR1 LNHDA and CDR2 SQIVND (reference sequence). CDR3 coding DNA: TGTGCCAGTAGTATTACAGGGGGTCAAGAGACCCAGTACTTC. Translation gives CASSITGGQETQYF.

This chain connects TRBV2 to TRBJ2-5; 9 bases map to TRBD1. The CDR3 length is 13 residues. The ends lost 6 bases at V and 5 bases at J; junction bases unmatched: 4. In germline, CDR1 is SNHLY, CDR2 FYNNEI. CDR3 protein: CASSRTGVETQYF. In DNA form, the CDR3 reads TGTGCCAGCAGCAGGACAGGGGTCGAGACCCAGTACTTC.

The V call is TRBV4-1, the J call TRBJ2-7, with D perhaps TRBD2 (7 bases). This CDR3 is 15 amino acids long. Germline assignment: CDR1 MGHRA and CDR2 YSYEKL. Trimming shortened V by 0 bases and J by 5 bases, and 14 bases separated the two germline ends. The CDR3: CASSQDAGAINEQYF. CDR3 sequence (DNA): TGCGCCAGCAGCCAAGACGCGGGGGCGATAAACGAGCAGTACTTC.

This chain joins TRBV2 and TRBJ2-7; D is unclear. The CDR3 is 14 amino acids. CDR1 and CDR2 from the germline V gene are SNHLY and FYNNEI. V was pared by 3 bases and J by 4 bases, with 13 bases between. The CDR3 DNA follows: TGTGCCAGCAGTGACCCCCCGCCGGGTTACGAGCAGTACTTC. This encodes CASSDPPPGYEQYF.

The CDR3 sequence: CASSKTEMGRTGNTIYF. CDR3 DNA: TGTGCCAGCAGCAAAACAGAGATGGGCAGAACTGGAAACACCATATATTTT. The chain uses TRBV21-1 and TRBJ1-3; the table's D call, TRBD1, has no DNA check behind it. TRBV21-1 is classified as a pseudogene. The CDR3 runs 17 residues.

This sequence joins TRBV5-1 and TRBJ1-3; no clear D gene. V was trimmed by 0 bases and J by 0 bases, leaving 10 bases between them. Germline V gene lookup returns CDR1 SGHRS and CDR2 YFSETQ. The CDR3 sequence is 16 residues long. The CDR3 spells CASSLAEARSGNTIYF. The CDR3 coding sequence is TGCGCCAGCAGCTTGGCGGAGGCCCGCTCTGGAAACACCATATATTTT.

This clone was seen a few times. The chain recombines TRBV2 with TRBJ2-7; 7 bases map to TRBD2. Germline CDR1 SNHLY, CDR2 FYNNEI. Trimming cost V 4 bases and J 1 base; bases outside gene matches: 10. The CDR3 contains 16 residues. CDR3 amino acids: CASSAPMRGLSYEQYF. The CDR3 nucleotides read TGTGCCAGCAGTGCTCCTATGCGGGGGTTGTCCTACGAGCAGTACTTC.

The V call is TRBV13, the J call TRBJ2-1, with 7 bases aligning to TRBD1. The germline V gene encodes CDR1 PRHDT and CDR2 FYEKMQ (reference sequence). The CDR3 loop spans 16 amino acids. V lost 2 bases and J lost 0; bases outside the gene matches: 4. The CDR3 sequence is CASSLKRDSSYNEQFF. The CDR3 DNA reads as TGTGCCAGCAGCTTAAAGAGGGACAGCTCCTACAATGAGCAGTTCTTC.

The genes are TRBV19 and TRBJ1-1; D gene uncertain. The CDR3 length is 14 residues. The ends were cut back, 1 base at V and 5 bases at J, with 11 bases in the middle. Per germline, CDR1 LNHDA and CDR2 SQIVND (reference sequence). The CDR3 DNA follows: TGTGCCAGTAGTATAGGTTCTCGGAGGACTGAAGCTTTCTTT. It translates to CASSIGSRRTEAFF.

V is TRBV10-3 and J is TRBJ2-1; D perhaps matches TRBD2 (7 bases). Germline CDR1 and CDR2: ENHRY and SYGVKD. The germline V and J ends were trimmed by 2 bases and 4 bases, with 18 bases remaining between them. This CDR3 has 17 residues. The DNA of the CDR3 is TGTGCCATCAGTGAGGGCGGGGGCACACCCGGATACAATGAGCAGTTCTTC. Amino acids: CAISEGGGTPGYNEQFF.

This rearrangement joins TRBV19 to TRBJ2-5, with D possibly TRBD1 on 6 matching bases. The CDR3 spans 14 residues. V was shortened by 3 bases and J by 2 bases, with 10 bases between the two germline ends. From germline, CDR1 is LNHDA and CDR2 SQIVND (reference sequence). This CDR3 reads CASSMGQGQETQYF. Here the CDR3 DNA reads TGTGCCAGTAGTATGGGGCAGGGGCAAGAGACCCAGTACTTC.

CDR3 amino acids: CASSHQQGVGRSPLHF. As DNA, the CDR3 is TGTGCCAGCAGCCACCAACAGGGTGTGGGACGTTCACCCCTCCACTTT. The chain has TRBV7-2 and TRBJ1-6; D perhaps matches TRBD1 (6 bases). Germline-derived CDR1 and CDR2 are SGHTA and FQGNSA. V was clipped by 5 bases and J by 9 bases, with 20 bases between them. The CDR3 contains 16 residues.

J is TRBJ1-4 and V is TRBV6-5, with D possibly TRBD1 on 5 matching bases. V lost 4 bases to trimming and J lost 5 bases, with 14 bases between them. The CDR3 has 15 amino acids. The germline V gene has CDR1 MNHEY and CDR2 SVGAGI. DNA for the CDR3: TGTGCCAGCAGTTGGGGCGGTGACTCAAATGAAAAACTGTTTTTT. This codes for CASSWGGDSNEKLFF.

CDR3 DNA sequence: TGTGCCAGCAGCCGGGACAGGGATGGAAAACTGTTTTTT. Translation gives CASSRDRDGKLFF. The gene calls are TRBV7-6 and TRBJ1-4; TRBD1 agrees at 9 bases. The CDR3 totals 13 residues. The V gene end was trimmed by 5 bases and the J gene end by 10 bases; junction bases not matched to a gene: 5. Germline V gene lookup returns CDR1 SGHVS and CDR2 FNYEAQ.

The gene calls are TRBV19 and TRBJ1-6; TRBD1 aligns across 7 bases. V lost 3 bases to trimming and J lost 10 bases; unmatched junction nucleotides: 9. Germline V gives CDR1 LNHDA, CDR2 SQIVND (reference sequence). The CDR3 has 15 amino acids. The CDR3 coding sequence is TGTGCCAGTAGTATGGGGACAGTTAATTCGTCACCCCTCCACTTT. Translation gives CASSMGTVNSSPLHF.

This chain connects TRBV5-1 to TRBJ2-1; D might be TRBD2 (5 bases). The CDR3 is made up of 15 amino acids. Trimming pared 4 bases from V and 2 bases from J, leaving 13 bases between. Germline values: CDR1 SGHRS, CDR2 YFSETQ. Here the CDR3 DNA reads TGCGCCAGCAGCCCCGGACGGGGTCCCTACAATGAGCAGTTCTTC. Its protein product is CASSPGRGPYNEQFF.

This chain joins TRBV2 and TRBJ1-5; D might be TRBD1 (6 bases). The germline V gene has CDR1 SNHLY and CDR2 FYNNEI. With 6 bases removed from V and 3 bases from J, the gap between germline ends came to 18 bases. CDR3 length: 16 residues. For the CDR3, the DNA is TGTGCCAGCAGCGACTACAGGGAAGAGGACAATCAGCCCCAGCATTTT. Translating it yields CASSDYREEDNQPQHF.

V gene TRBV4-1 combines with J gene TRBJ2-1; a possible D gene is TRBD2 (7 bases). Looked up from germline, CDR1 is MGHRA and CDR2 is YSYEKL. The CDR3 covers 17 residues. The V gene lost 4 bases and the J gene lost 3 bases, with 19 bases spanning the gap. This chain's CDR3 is CASSRLLGGGFYNEQFF. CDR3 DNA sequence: TGCGCCAGCAGCCGCCTTTTAGGCGGGGGCTTCTACAATGAGCAGTTCTTC.